A single sample is the source of the 32 T cell receptor beta chains below, sequenced in a study of beta chain features in type 1 diabetes (dated by TCRdb to the late 2010s). Overall study outcomes, separate from this receptor: In all four CD4+ subsets, TCRB CDR3 length was moderately but significantly shorter in type 1 diabetes patients.

Preparation of the library involved the immunoSEQ multiplex PCR assay. The entire amount of isolated RNA was reverse transcribed using the High Capacity cDNA Reverse Transcription Kit, so the sequenced TCRB transcripts were expressed ones. The clones in this table, taken by TCRdb from immuneACCESS, are in-frame only. Not every clone is retained; where verified, under half of the shortfall comes from an unresolved V gene, and the cause of the rest is unknown. The sample table records hundreds of thousands of clones; around 15% of these occur just once. The ten most abundant clones make up 0.035% to 0.045% of the sample. Their target antigens are unknown. Sequencing used naive CD4+ T cells from blood. The intended sense of this specimen's cell subset or site label: true naive CD4+ T cells. The receptor set was obtained from a man aged 18 to 30 with type 1 diabetes.

A word on this clone: Other DNA sequences within the sample encode an identical CDR3. This chain joins TRBV5-1 and TRBJ2-3; D gene unclear. The CDR3 spans 12 residues. Per the germline V gene, CDR1 is SGHRS and CDR2 is YFSETQ. Trimming pared 1 base from V and 3 bases from J, leaving 3 bases between. The DNA for the CDR3 is TGCGCCAGCAGCTTGATAACAGATACGCAGTATTTT. Its protein is CASSLITDTQYF.

A few counts support this clone. This chain connects TRBV29-1 to TRBJ1-2, with a tentative D call TRBD1 (5 bases). V was cut by 4 bases and J by 7 bases, with 10 bases left in between. CDR1 SQVTM and CDR2 ANQGSEA come from the germline V gene. This CDR3 region has 11 residues. This CDR3 reads CSVARESGYTF. The CDR3 DNA reads as TGCAGCGTTGCCAGGGAGAGTGGCTACACCTTC.

This chain joins TRBV7-9 and TRBJ2-3; 9 bases match TRBD1. The trim removed 5 bases at V and 2 bases at J, leaving 14 bases unmatched. The CDR3 contains 18 residues. Looked up from germline, CDR1 is SEHNR and CDR2 is FQNEAQ (reference sequence). The CDR3 protein is CASSHTTGTGIHTDTQYF. The CDR3 DNA follows: TGTGCCAGCAGCCATACAACCGGGACAGGGATCCACACAGATACGCAGTATTTT.

The chain links TRBV5-1 to TRBJ2-7; 9 bases align to TRBD1. Germline lookup yields CDR1 SGHRS and CDR2 YFSETQ. This CDR3 has 15 amino acids. V gave up 0 bases and J gave up 7 bases; unmatched junction bases: 8. DNA of the CDR3: TGCGCCAGCAGCTTGGCGGACAGGGGAGCTGAGGAGCAGTACTTC. The encoded protein is CASSLADRGAEEQYF. The variable domain in full, completed from reference TRBV5-1 and TRBJ2-7, reads KAGVTQTPRYLIKTRGQQVTLSCSPISGHRSVSWYQQTPGQGLQFLFEYFSETQRNKGNFPGRFSGRQFSNSRSEMNVSTLELGDSALYLCASSLADRGAEEQYFGPGTRLTVT.

The chain couples TRBV5-4 to TRBJ1-4; no clear D. V lost 0 bases and J lost 0, with 6 bases in between. Germline CDR1 is SGHNT and CDR2 is YYREEE (reference sequence). This CDR3 has 15 residues. The chain's CDR3 is CASSLAGATNEKLFF. CDR3 coding DNA: TGTGCCAGCAGCTTGGCAGGTGCAACTAATGAAAAACTGTTTTTT.

The chain uses TRBV27 and TRBJ2-6; D unclear. The CDR3 sequence is 16 residues long. CDR1 is MNHEY, CDR2 SMNVEV, per germline (reference sequence). Trimming took off 8 bases at V and 1 base at J, with 15 bases between the two ends. CDR3 sequence: CASGPSTDSGANVLTF. The CDR3 DNA reads TGTGCCAGCGGGCCTTCAACAGATTCTGGGGCCAACGTCCTGACTTTC.

The V and J genes are TRBV18 and TRBJ2-7, with 9 bases fitting TRBD1. Germline V lookup: CDR1 KGHSH, CDR2 LQKENI. The V and J ends lost 3 bases and 7 bases, in that order; junction bases with no gene match: 7. The CDR3 is made up of 14 amino acids. CDR3 DNA: TGTGCCAGCTCACCCGGACAGGGGTATGGGGAGCAGTACTTC. It specifies CASSPGQGYGEQYF.

This clone appeared a few times. The V call is TRBV30, the J call TRBJ2-7, with 8 bases that match TRBD1. Germline values: CDR1 GTSNPN, CDR2 SVGIG (reference sequence). CDR3 size: 12 residues. V lost 3 bases, J lost 5 bases, and 3 bases stayed unmatched. The CDR3 DNA follows: TGTGCCTGGAGACAGGGGGTACACGAGCAGTACTTC. It encodes CAWRQGVHEQYF.

The CDR3 nucleotides are TGCGCCAGCAGCTTGGATCGGATGCCAGATCAAGATGAGCAGTTCTTC. Its translation: CASSLDRMPDQDEQFF. The chain uses TRBV5-1 and TRBJ2-1; no reliable D call. The CDR3 loop spans 16 amino acids. Germline CDR1 SGHRS, CDR2 YFSETQ. V was cut by 0 bases and J by 8 bases, with 18 bases left in between.

The rearrangement joins TRBV7-9 to TRBJ1-6, with TRBD1 as a possible D gene (5 bases). Germline V gives CDR1 SEHNR, CDR2 FQNEAQ (reference sequence). This CDR3 comprises 15 residues. V was pared by 0 bases and J by 9 bases, with 12 bases between. CDR3 coding DNA: TGTGCCAGCAGCTTAGCAGGGGCCGGGGGTTCACCCCTCCACTTT. Protein product: CASSLAGAGGSPLHF.

This clone was counted between two and nine times. In DNA form, the CDR3 reads TGCGCCAGCAGCCCTCCCCCCGGGAGTTCCTACAATGAGCAGTTCTTC. It codes for CASSPPPGSSYNEQFF. This chain links TRBV5-1 with TRBJ2-1, with D tentatively TRBD2 (6 bases). The CDR3 is 16 residues long. The V and J ends lost 4 bases and 1 base respectively, with 15 bases between them. Germline V lookup: CDR1 SGHRS, CDR2 YFSETQ. Full variable domain (rest looked up from reference TRBV5-1 and TRBJ2-1): KAGVTQTPRYLIKTRGQQVTLSCSPISGHRSVSWYQQTPGQGLQFLFEYFSETQRNKGNFPGRFSGRQFSNSRSEMNVSTLELGDSALYLCASSPPPGSSYNEQFFGPGTRLTVL.

The chain couples TRBV28 to TRBJ1-1; a possible D gene is TRBD1 (5 bases). Germline CDR1 and CDR2: MDHEN and SYDVKM. The CDR3 runs to 13 residues. Trimming left V 0 bases short and J 7 bases short, with 9 bases between. CDR3 loop: CASSLWQGDEAFF. The CDR3 bases are TGTGCCAGCAGTTTATGGCAGGGTGATGAAGCTTTCTTT.

This clone was seen more than once but under ten times. Other DNA sequences in the same sample also yield this CDR3. This chain's CDR3 is CASSPEAYEQYF. The CDR3 DNA reads TGTGCCAGCAGCCCAGAAGCATACGAGCAGTACTTC. The rearrangement joins TRBV7-9 to TRBJ2-7; unclear D gene. V was cut by 5 bases and J by 4 bases, with 9 bases left in between. CDR1 is SEHNR, CDR2 FQNEAQ, per germline (reference sequence). The CDR3 spans 12 residues.

V gene TRBV30 combines with J gene TRBJ2-7; 7 bases align to TRBD1. The ends lost 3 bases at V and 4 bases at J; junction bases unmatched: 15. CDR1 and CDR2 (germline): GTSNPN, SVGIG (reference sequence). CDR3 length: 16 residues. The CDR3 bases are TGTGCCTGGAGAGACGTGTCGGGCAGGGGGTTGTACGAGCAGTACTTC. It translates to CAWRDVSGRGLYEQYF.

J is TRBJ2-3 and V is TRBV30; D unresolved. The V and J ends lost 0 bases and 1 base respectively, with 8 bases between them. There are 14 residues in the CDR3. Germline-derived CDR1 and CDR2 are GTSNPN and SVGIG (reference sequence). The CDR3 coding sequence is TGTGCCTGGAGTGTCGTAGGCGGCACAGATACGCAGTATTTT. Protein sequence: CAWSVVGGTDTQYF.

A note on this clone: Other DNA sequences in the same sample also yield this CDR3. The rearrangement uses TRBV5-1 and TRBJ2-7; D is unresolved. Looked up from germline, CDR1 is SGHRS and CDR2 is YFSETQ. The CDR3 sequence is 13 residues long. Deletions cut 1 base from V and 1 base from J, with 6 bases between. The CDR3 loop reads CASSLLGSYEQYF. DNA of the CDR3: TGCGCCAGCAGCTTGCTAGGATCCTACGAGCAGTACTTC. Filled out from reference TRBV5-1 and TRBJ2-7, the complete variable domain reads KAGVTQTPRYLIKTRGQQVTLSCSPISGHRSVSWYQQTPGQGLQFLFEYFSETQRNKGNFPGRFSGRQFSNSRSEMNVSTLELGDSALYLCASSLLGSYEQYFGPGTRLTVT.

The rearrangement joins TRBV9 to TRBJ2-4; D is uncertain. V was trimmed by 7 bases and J by 0 bases, leaving 8 bases between them. Germline CDR1 reads SGDLS; CDR2 reads YYNGEE. The CDR3 contains 13 residues. This chain's CDR3 is CASSLGAKNIQYF. The DNA of the CDR3 is TGTGCCAGCTCCCTAGGAGCCAAAAACATTCAGTACTTC. The variable domain in full, completed from reference TRBV9 and TRBJ2-4, reads DSGVTQTPKHLITATGQRVTLRCSPRSGDLSVYWYQQSLDQGLQFLIQYYNGEERAKGNILERFSAQQFPDLHSELNLSSLELGDSALYFCASSLGAKNIQYFGAGTRLSVL.

V and J are TRBV5-4 and TRBJ1-1, with TRBD1 matching over 8 bases. This CDR3 is built from 14 residues. V was pared by 2 bases and J by 1 base, with 1 base of the junction left unmatched. Per germline, CDR1 SGHNT and CDR2 YYREEE (reference sequence). CDR3 sequence (DNA): TGTGCCAGCAGCTTTGGGACAGGGAACACTGAAGCTTTCTTT. The encoded protein is CASSFGTGNTEAFF.

This clone was counted only a few times. The chain has TRBV4-2 and TRBJ1-1; TRBD1 matches 7 bases. The germline V gene has CDR1 LGHNA and CDR2 YNFKEQ. J lost 5 bases, V lost 6 bases, and 6 bases had no gene match. CDR3 length equals 13 residues. CDR3 sequence reads: CASRQGPETEAFF. The CDR3 DNA sequence: TGTGCCAGCAGACAGGGGCCCGAGACTGAAGCTTTCTTT.

J is TRBJ1-1 and V is TRBV30; D is unclear. The CDR3 spans 15 residues. Germline CDR1 and CDR2: GTSNPN and SVGIG (reference sequence). V lost 2 bases and J lost 4, with 17 bases in between. The DNA of the CDR3 is TGTGCCTGGAGTAGGTCTGGGCGGTTGGGCACTGAAGCTTTCTTT. It translates to CAWSRSGRLGTEAFF.

This clone was counted only a few times. V is TRBV5-1 and J is TRBJ2-7; TRBD2 agrees at 7 bases. The CDR3 loop spans 13 amino acids. V gave up 0 bases and J gave up 5 bases; unmatched junction bases: 2. Germline V gene data show CDR1 as SGHRS and CDR2 as YFSETQ. CDR3 nucleotide sequence: TGCGCCAGCAGCTTGGGGACTAGAAACGAGCAGTACTTC. It translates to CASSLGTRNEQYF.

V gene TRBV6-6 combines with J gene TRBJ2-5; 15 positions agree with TRBD2. Germline CDR1 and CDR2: MNHNY and SVGAGI (reference sequence). The CDR3 covers 16 residues. After removal of 2 bases from V and 7 bases from J, the junction contained 5 bases not matched to a gene. CDR3 bases: TGTGCCAGCAGTTACGACCTGGGACTAGCGGGGGGGACCCAGTACTTC. Protein sequence: CASSYDLGLAGGTQYF.

This chain links TRBV20-1 with TRBJ1-1, with D possibly being TRBD1 (5 bases). There are 10 residues in the CDR3. V was pared by 3 bases and J by 8 bases, with 7 bases between. The germline V gene has CDR1 DFQATT and CDR2 SNEGSKA (reference sequence). The CDR3 sequence is CSARGVEAFF. As DNA, the CDR3 is TGCAGTGCTAGGGGGGTGGAAGCTTTCTTT.

This clone was observed a handful of times. V usage is TRBV2 and J usage is TRBJ1-1; perhaps TRBD1 as D (6 bases). The CDR3 totals 14 residues. Germline V lookup: CDR1 SNHLY, CDR2 FYNNEI. V lost 4 bases to trimming and J lost 0 bases, with 9 bases between them. CDR3 protein: CASSGYRVNTEAFF. For the CDR3, the DNA is TGTGCCAGCAGTGGGTACAGGGTGAACACTGAAGCTTTCTTT.

This clone turned up a few times. J is TRBJ2-2 and V is TRBV30; 9 nucleotides align to TRBD2. With 1 base clipped from V and 7 bases from J, the junction kept 7 bases outside the gene matches. Germline values: CDR1 GTSNPN, CDR2 SVGIG (reference sequence). This CDR3 spans 15 amino acids. CDR3 region: CAWSGLAGEGGELFF. The CDR3, as DNA: TGTGCCTGGAGTGGGTTAGCGGGAGAGGGCGGGGAGCTGTTTTTT.

This clone appeared a few times. J is TRBJ2-3 and V is TRBV7-2; D possibly corresponds to TRBD2 (5 bases). Germline V gene data show CDR1 as SGHTA and CDR2 as FQGNSA. The CDR3 length is 12 residues. Trimming took 4 bases from V and 9 from J, leaving 11 bases between them. The CDR3 here is CASSSRPGTQYF. As DNA, the CDR3 is TGTGCCAGCAGCTCCCGTCCGGGGACGCAGTATTTT.

With regard to this clone: The limits of the CDR3 on the DNA are not certain, so only TCRdb's listed CDR3 is given. This chain connects TRBV5-8 to TRBJ2-7. Germline V CDR1 and CDR2: SGHTS, YDEGEE. The CDR3 is 13 residues long, ends included. The CDR3 protein is CASILVGFHEQYF.

This clone was seen a few times. This sequence joins TRBV30 and TRBJ2-3, with D maybe TRBD2 (6 bases). Trimming took off 4 bases at V and 2 bases at J, with 16 bases between the two ends. Germline CDR1 GTSNPN, CDR2 SVGIG (reference sequence). CDR3 length: 15 amino acids. The CDR3 DNA sequence: TGTGCCTGGAATAGAGCGGGCCATTACACAGATACGCAGTATTTT. The encoded protein is CAWNRAGHYTDTQYF.

This clone was seen a handful of times. The V and J genes are TRBV27 and TRBJ2-1, with TRBD1 identical over 10 bases. J lost 4 bases, V lost 7 bases, and 4 bases had no gene match. CDR1 is MNHEY, CDR2 SMNVEV, per germline (reference sequence). This CDR3 has 14 residues. The CDR3 protein is CASTGTGVYNEQFF. The CDR3 DNA reads as TGTGCCAGCACGGGGACAGGGGTGTACAATGAGCAGTTCTTC.

The gene calls are TRBV25-1 and TRBJ2-1; 14 nucleotides align to TRBD2. The trim removed 2 bases at V and 9 bases at J, leaving 6 bases unmatched. Germline V gene lookup returns CDR1 MGHDK and CDR2 SYGVNS. CDR3 length: 16 amino acids. CDR3 nucleotide sequence: TGTGCCAGCAGTGAAGGTGGGACTAGCGGGAGTAGTGAGCAGTTCTTC. Translation: CASSEGGTSGSSEQFF. Together with reference TRBV25-1 and TRBJ2-1, the CDR3 gives the full variable domain: EADIYQTPRYLVIGTGKKITLECSQTMGHDKMYWYQQDPGMELHLIHYSYGVNSTEKGDLSSESTVSRIRTEHFPLTLESARPSHTSQYLCASSEGGTSGSSEQFFGPGTRLTVL.

This chain connects TRBV23-1 to TRBJ2-7, with 8 bases that match TRBD1. TRBV23-1 falls under the ORF class, with uncertain function. This CDR3 has 16 amino acids. V gave up 3 bases and J gave up 1 base; unmatched junction bases: 8. DNA for the CDR3: TGCGCCAGCAGTCATGCCGCCCGGGACAGGTCCTACGAGCAGTACTTC. The encoded protein is CASSHAARDRSYEQYF.

The CDR3 is CASSLQGRGQQYF. The CDR3 DNA is TGTGCCAGCAGCTTGCAGGGTCGGGGACAGCAGTACTTC. The chain carries TRBV7-9 and TRBJ2-7, with D perhaps assigned TRBD1 or TRBD2 (5 bases each). This CDR3 has 13 residues. V lost 3 bases and J lost 8, with 14 bases in between. Germline V gene lookup returns CDR1 SEHNR and CDR2 FQNEAQ (reference sequence).